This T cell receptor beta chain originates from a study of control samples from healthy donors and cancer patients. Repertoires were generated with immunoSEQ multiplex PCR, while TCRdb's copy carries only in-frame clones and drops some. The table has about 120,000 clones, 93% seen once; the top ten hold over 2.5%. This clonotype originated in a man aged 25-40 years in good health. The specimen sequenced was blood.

The CDR3 reads CASSLRSGTEAFF. CDR3 coding DNA: TGTGCCAGCAGCTTAAGAAGCGGCACTGAAGCTTTCTTT. The chain couples TRBV7-9 to TRBJ1-1, with no clear D. The CDR3 totals 13 residues. V was trimmed by 2 bases and J by 4 bases, leaving 8 bases between them. CDR1 is SEHNR and CDR2 is FQNEAQ in the germline V gene (reference sequence).